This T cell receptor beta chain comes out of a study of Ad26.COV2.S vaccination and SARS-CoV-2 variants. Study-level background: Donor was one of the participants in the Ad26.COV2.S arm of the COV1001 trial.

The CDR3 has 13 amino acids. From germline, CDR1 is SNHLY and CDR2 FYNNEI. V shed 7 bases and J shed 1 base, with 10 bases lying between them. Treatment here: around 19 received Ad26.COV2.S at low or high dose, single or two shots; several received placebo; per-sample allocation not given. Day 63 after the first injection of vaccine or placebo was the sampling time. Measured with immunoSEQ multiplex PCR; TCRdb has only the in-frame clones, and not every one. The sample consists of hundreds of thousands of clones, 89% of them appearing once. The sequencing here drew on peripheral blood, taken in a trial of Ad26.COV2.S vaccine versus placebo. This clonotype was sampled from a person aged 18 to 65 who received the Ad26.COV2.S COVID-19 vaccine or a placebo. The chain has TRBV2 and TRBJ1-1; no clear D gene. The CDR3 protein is CASKWSGNTEAFF. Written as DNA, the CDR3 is TGTGCCAGCAAGTGGTCAGGGAACACTGAAGCTTTCTTT.